Shown below are 23 T cell receptor beta chains from a single sample sequenced in a study of blood T cell repertoires in COVID-19. The protocol was immunoSEQ multiplex PCR, while the TCRdb copy is restricted to in-frame clones and leaves out a portion. The sample carries about 13,000 clones, about 91% recorded once. The sample was peripheral blood. The receptor source for this set is a human donor in a cohort sampled during active COVID-19.

J is TRBJ2-2 and V is TRBV27; no clear D. Germline V gene data show CDR1 as MNHEY and CDR2 as SMNVEV (reference sequence). The germline V and J ends were trimmed by 10 bases and 4 bases, with 19 bases remaining between them. This CDR3 has 15 residues. This chain's CDR3 is CATGTLVRGTGELFF. CDR3 DNA sequence: TGTGCCACCGGAACATTGGTGAGAGGCACCGGGGAGCTGTTTTTT.

V gene TRBV19 combines with J gene TRBJ2-6; TRBD1 aligns across 7 bases. The V gene end was trimmed by 8 bases and the J gene end by 0 bases; junction bases not matched to a gene: 10. The CDR3 runs to 17 residues. CDR1 is LNHDA, CDR2 SQIVND, per germline (reference sequence). CDR3 sequence reads: CASLDRAPSSGANVLTF. Written as DNA, the CDR3 is TGTGCCAGTTTAGACAGGGCCCCTTCCTCTGGGGCCAACGTCCTGACTTTC. The full variable domain, its missing parts supplied by reference TRBV19 and TRBJ2-6, is DGGITQSPKYLFRKEGQNVTLSCEQNLNHDAMYWYRQDPGQGLRLIYYSQIVNDFQKGDIAEGYSVSREKKESFPLTVTSAQKNPTAFYLCASLDRAPSSGANVLTFGAGSRLTVL.

The chain couples TRBV27 to TRBJ2-2, with 12 bases aligning to TRBD2. The germline V gene encodes CDR1 MNHEY and CDR2 SMNVEV (reference sequence). The CDR3 loop spans 17 amino acids. The V and J ends lost 10 bases and 4 bases, in that order; junction bases with no gene match: 13. CDR3 protein: CAINPRLAGEGTGELFF. DNA of the CDR3: TGTGCCATCAACCCTCGACTAGCGGGAGAGGGCACCGGGGAGCTGTTTTTT.

This clone was found a few times. The rearrangement links TRBV7-2 to TRBJ2-7; no definite D call. This CDR3 region has 14 residues. Per the germline V gene, CDR1 is SGHTA and CDR2 is FQGNSA. Deletions cut 1 base from V and 2 bases from J, with 9 bases between. This CDR3 reads CASSLEGGPYEQYF. DNA for the CDR3: TGTGCCAGCAGCTTAGAAGGCGGTCCCTACGAGCAGTACTTC.

This CDR3 is CASSSSSGNTEAFF. The CDR3 DNA is TGTGCCAGCAGTTCCTCCTCGGGGAACACTGAAGCTTTCTTT. The chain recombines TRBV27 with TRBJ1-1; D remains ambiguous. V was cut by 4 bases and J by 1 base, with 10 bases left in between. The CDR3 consists of 14 residues. Germline V gene sequence: CDR1 MNHEY, CDR2 SMNVEV (reference sequence).

The chain uses TRBV5-8 and TRBJ1-2, with D maybe TRBD1 (5 bases). From germline, CDR1 is SGHTS and CDR2 YDEGEE. This CDR3 comprises 14 residues. Trimming stripped 4 bases from V and 5 bases from J, with 15 bases between. The chain's CDR3 is CASSREQGNYGYTF. In DNA, the CDR3 is TGTGCCAGCAGCCGGGAGCAGGGAAATTATGGCTACACCTTC.

This rearrangement joins TRBV19 to TRBJ1-4; 8 bases are a match to TRBD1. The CDR3 is 17 residues long. J lost 8 bases, V lost 5 bases, and 16 bases had no gene match. Germline V gene lookup returns CDR1 LNHDA and CDR2 SQIVND (reference sequence). The DNA of the CDR3 is TGTGCCAGTAGTCCCCGGGACAGGCTTGCCAGGGTCGAAAAACTGTTTTTT. This gives the protein CASSPRDRLARVEKLFF.

This clone came up a few times. The CDR3 region is CASRLLTGRNSPLHF. The CDR3 DNA reads TGTGCCAGCAGACTACTGACGGGGAGAAATTCACCCCTCCACTTT. The chain combines TRBV7-8 with TRBJ1-6, with D uncertain. This CDR3 has 15 amino acids. Trimming took off 6 bases at V and 7 bases at J, with 16 bases between the two ends. Per the germline V gene, CDR1 is SGHVS and CDR2 is FQNEAQ.

This clone appeared a single time. The gene calls are TRBV18 and TRBJ2-7; TRBD1 matches at 7 bases. The CDR3 length is 14 residues. Germline lookup yields CDR1 KGHSH and CDR2 LQKENI. Trimming took 5 bases from V and 0 from J; bases not matched to a gene: 4. The DNA for the CDR3 is TGTGCCAGCTCAACAGGGACAGACTCCTACGAGCAGTACTTC. As protein: CASSTGTDSYEQYF.

The chain joins TRBV7-8 to TRBJ1-4; 9 bases are a match to TRBD1. V lost 5 bases and J lost 7; bases outside the gene matches: 8. Germline CDR1 reads SGHVS; CDR2 reads FQNEAQ. The CDR3 runs 15 residues. This chain's CDR3 is CASSPRDRVREKLFF. Here the CDR3 DNA reads TGTGCCAGCAGCCCCCGGGACAGGGTGCGTGAAAAACTGTTTTTT.

CDR3 sequence: CATSSRRDHYGELFF. DNA for the CDR3: TGTGCCACCAGCTCAAGGCGGGACCATTACGGGGAGCTGTTTTTT. The chain employs TRBV15 and TRBJ2-2; D possibly corresponds to TRBD2 (6 bases). The CDR3 length is 15 residues. Germline loops: CDR1 LNHNV, CDR2 YYDKDF (reference sequence). Trimming took off 5 bases at V and 7 bases at J, with 17 bases between the two ends.

The chain combines TRBV7-9 with TRBJ1-1; tentatively, D is TRBD1 (5 bases). Looked up from germline, CDR1 is SEHNR and CDR2 is FQNEAQ (reference sequence). Trimming took 1 base from V and 0 from J, leaving 9 bases between them. The CDR3 covers 15 residues. The CDR3: CASSLGRALNTEAFF. CDR3 nucleotides: TGTGCCAGCAGCTTAGGCAGGGCCCTGAACACTGAAGCTTTCTTT.

The rearrangement joins TRBV24-1 to TRBJ2-2; the D is unclear. Germline V gene data show CDR1 as KGHDR and CDR2 as SFDVKD. The germline V and J ends were trimmed by 4 bases and 7 bases, with 12 bases remaining between them. The CDR3 extends over 14 amino acids. Here the CDR3 DNA reads TGTGCCACCAGTGACCAGGCCCACGTCGGGGAGCTGTTTTTT. Protein: CATSDQAHVGELFF.

This clone was counted between two and nine times. The chain uses TRBV6-5 and TRBJ1-5; D is unclear. This CDR3 has 14 residues. The V end was cut by 0 bases, the J end by 3 bases, with 6 bases between. The germline CDR1 and CDR2 sequences are MNHEY and SVGAGI. The CDR3 sequence is CASSYSGPNQPQHF. The CDR3, as DNA: TGTGCCAGCAGTTACTCGGGCCCCAATCAGCCCCAGCATTTT.

This chain joins TRBV29-1 and TRBJ1-1; 8 nucleotides match TRBD1. With V trimmed by 4 bases and J by 4 bases, 5 bases remained unmatched. The CDR3 is 13 residues long. Germline V gene sequence: CDR1 SQVTM, CDR2 ANQGSEA. In DNA form, the CDR3 reads TGCAGCGTTGCCCGGCAGGGGGCCACTGAAGCTTTCTTT. It codes for CSVARQGATEAFF.

Only a few counts were recorded for this clone. The DNA of the CDR3 is TGTGCCAGCAGTTTTGGGCAGGGGATCTACGAGCAGTACTTC. As protein: CASSFGQGIYEQYF. The chain combines TRBV27 with TRBJ2-7; maybe TRBD1 (6 bases). The CDR3 is 14 amino acids. Trimming left V 3 bases short and J 3 bases short, with 12 bases between. CDR1 MNHEY and CDR2 SMNVEV come from the germline V gene (reference sequence).

As regards this clone: The junction departs from the called germline gene at one end, perhaps through a read error. The chain has TRBV4-2 and TRBJ2-6, with D hard to call. The CDR3 has 16 residues. Germline lookup yields CDR1 LGHNA and CDR2 YNFKEQ. The chain's CDR3 is CASGQDSSSGANVLTF. The CDR3 coding sequence is TGTGCCAGCGGCCAAGATAGTAGTTCTGGGGCCAACGTCCTGACTTTC.

V gene TRBV6-2 or TRBV6-3 combines with J gene TRBJ2-3; possible D gene TRBD2, 6 bases. The CDR3 loop spans 15 amino acids. V was trimmed by 4 bases and J by 1 base, leaving 12 bases between them. CDR1 and CDR2 from the germline V gene are MNHEY and SVGEGT. The CDR3 DNA is TGTGCCAGCAGTTGGGCGGGACCACGCACAGATACGCAGTATTTT. Translated: CASSWAGPRTDTQYF.

The rearrangement uses TRBV7-2 and TRBJ1-1, with D possibly matching TRBD1 (6 bases). With 1 base removed from V and 2 bases from J, the gap between germline ends came to 8 bases. CDR1 is SGHTA and CDR2 is FQGNSA in the germline V gene. The CDR3 loop spans 14 amino acids. CDR3 loop: CASSLEGVNTEAFF. DNA for the CDR3: TGTGCCAGCAGCTTAGAGGGGGTTAACACTGAAGCTTTCTTT.

The chain combines TRBV10-3 with TRBJ1-1, with 8 bases lining up with TRBD1. This CDR3 is built from 14 residues. V trimming: 5 bases; J trimming: 3 bases; junction bases outside the gene matches: 5. Germline loops: CDR1 ENHRY, CDR2 SYGVKD. This CDR3 is CAISFTGGDTEAFF. The CDR3 region has the DNA TGTGCCATCAGTTTTACAGGGGGTGACACTGAAGCTTTCTTT.

The V and J genes are TRBV19 and TRBJ1-2; tentatively, D is TRBD1 (5 bases). The CDR3 consists of 17 residues. The germline V gene encodes CDR1 LNHDA and CDR2 SQIVND (reference sequence). The V end was cut by 3 bases, the J end by 4 bases, with 21 bases between. For the CDR3, the DNA is TGTGCCAGTAGTATTCTGGGTCTCGGGACTCAAACCTATGGCTACACCTTC. Amino acids: CASSILGLGTQTYGYTF.

This clone was recorded only once. This chain uses TRBV5-1 with TRBJ2-1; D not certain. The CDR3 contains 12 residues. Germline CDR1 reads SGHRS; CDR2 reads YFSETQ. Trimming took off 4 bases at V and 15 bases at J, with 17 bases between the two ends. CDR3 in amino acids: CASSVNSYIPFF. The CDR3 bases are TGCGCCAGCAGCGTTAACTCGTATATTCCGTTCTTC.

The genes are TRBV10-3 and TRBJ2-1, with D tentatively TRBD2 (6 bases). Trimming removed 8 bases at V and 9 bases at J, with 14 bases between. CDR3 size: 12 residues. The V gene's germline CDR1 is ENHRY and CDR2 SYGVKD. CDR3 protein: CAIRNSGVEQFF. As DNA, the CDR3 is TGTGCCATCCGGAACTCGGGGGTTGAGCAGTTCTTC.